Given below is one T cell receptor (beta chain) in context. The antigen it binds to is not known. The input lacks base qualities; no much larger clone sits a single base away. Patients with autoimmune disease history or receiving systemic immunosuppression were excluded from the trial. Peripheral blood for TCR sequencing was collected from all dose cohorts at baseline, on cycle 4 day 1, and on cycle 7 day 1. Samples came from an open-label, multicenter, first-in-human phase I dose-escalation trial of ivuxolimab. The trial enrolled adults with locally advanced or metastatic head and neck squamous cell, hepatocellular, melanoma or renal cell carcinoma. CD4+ and CD8+ T cells were sorted separately from peripheral blood before TCR sequencing. Genomic DNA was extracted from sorted cells for sequencing of the TCRbeta CDR3 region. TCRbeta CDR3 regions were sequenced using the immunoSEQ Assay. As stored in TCRdb, this immuneACCESS dataset retains in-frame rearrangements with V and J assigned. A fraction of the clones does not appear; measured against another copy, unresolved V genes explain less than half of the discrepancy, and the remainder lacks a known reason. This sample is represented by more than 20,000 clones; approximately 88% of them were singletons. The leading ten clones occupy roughly 10% of the sample.

This sample is part of a study of OX40 agonist ivuxolimab in advanced cancers. Regarding the research as a whole: Ivuxolimab was a fully human IgG2 agonistic monoclonal antibody targeting the costimulatory receptor OX40 (CD134). Intravenous ivuxolimab was administered to patients every 2 weeks at six dose levels: 0.01, 0.1, 0.3, 1.5, 3 and 10 mg/kg. Of the roughly 51 patients in dose escalation, 19 had hepatocellular carcinoma, some 15 had melanoma, 9 had renal cell carcinoma and 9 had head and neck cancer. In the dose-escalation cohort, nearly 85% of patients were male, and the mean age was around 60 years with a range of roughly 20 to 79. Prior anti-PD-1, anti-PD-L1 or anti-CTLA-4 therapy was permitted, and approximately 42% of dose-escalation patients had received checkpoint inhibitors. Partial responses were achieved by three dose-escalation patients, of whom one had hepatocellular carcinoma and two had cutaneous melanoma. The point of sequencing TCRbeta in the periphery was to test whether ivuxolimab changed TCR sequence diversity and drove clonal T-cell expansion. The paper covers the monotherapy dose-escalation part of the phase I ivuxolimab trial, which included N of about 50 patients. The paper as a whole reports these results and caveats: At doses of 0.1 to 3.0 mg/kg, clonal expansion of both CD4+ and CD8+ T cells in blood was seen between baseline and week 6. Antigen specificity was not determined for the clonally expanded peripheral T cells. Low levels of normalized T-cell clonal expansion were also shown by some nonresponding patients. In the 0.1-3.0 mg/kg groups, partial responders had among the lowest normalized peripheral clonal expansion, particularly in CD8+ T cells. After ivuxolimab, more expanded clones were found on average in CD8+ T cells than in CD4+ T cells.

V is clipped by 8 bases and J by 4 bases, and the sequence between their germline boundaries is 14 bases long. Per the germline V gene, MRHNA is the CDR1 and SNTAGT is the CDR2. The CDR3 runs 13 amino acids, cysteine and phenylalanine included. Only CDR3 DNA is held: 39 bases, read in frame from base 1. The chain uses TRBV6-4 and TRBJ1-1, with the D segment identity uncertain. This receptor was taken from an adult with an advanced solid tumor such as melanoma, head and neck, liver or kidney cancer. The starting material was CD4+ or CD8+ T cells sorted from blood, obtained in a trial of the OX40 agonist ivuxolimab. The CDR3 protein: CASGIGLFTEAFF. The sequenced DNA is TGTGCCAGCGGAATTGGACTTTTCACTGAAGCTTTCTTT.